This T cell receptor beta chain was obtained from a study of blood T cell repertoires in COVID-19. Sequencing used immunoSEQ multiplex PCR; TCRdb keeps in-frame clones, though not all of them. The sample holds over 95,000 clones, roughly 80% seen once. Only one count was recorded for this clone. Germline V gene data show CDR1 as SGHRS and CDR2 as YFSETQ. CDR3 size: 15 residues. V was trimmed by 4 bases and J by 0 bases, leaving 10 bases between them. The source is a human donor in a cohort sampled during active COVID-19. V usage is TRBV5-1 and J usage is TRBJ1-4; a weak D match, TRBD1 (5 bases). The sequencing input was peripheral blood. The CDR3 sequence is CASSTGHSTNEKLFF. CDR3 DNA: TGCGCCAGCAGCACTGGACACTCAACTAATGAAAAACTGTTTTTT.